The clone carrying this T cell receptor beta chain appeared many times. Its matching antigen is unknown. CDR3 length: 14 amino acids. Germline V gene lookup returns CDR1 MNHEY and CDR2 SMNVEV (reference sequence). Trimming took off 0 bases at V and 13 bases at J, with 16 bases between the two ends. This record belongs to a study of neurological immune-mediated disorders. Study results and caveats: Private repertoires in all groups were suggested, as expanded clones shared no CDR3 amino acid sequences across subjects.

PBMCs numbering 2 million and stored at -80 C yielded the unsorted libraries. The cDNA came from 5'RACE, which used 10-nucleotide random UMIs. The yield of each sequencing run was over 160 million TCR-beta sequences from 15-18 subjects. One entry per CDR3 protein results from TCRdb running MiXCR on the 5' RACE reads. The sample lists 50,000 to 70,000 distinct CDR3 sequences; about 12% were seen once. The source of this sequence is a woman aged 55-75 years with HTLV-1-associated myelopathy (HAM/TSP). Sequenced material: PBMCs. This chain connects TRBV27 to TRBJ2-1; D is unresolved. CDR3 DNA: TGTGCCAGCAGTTTATCCCCTGTTAAGGTCGGACAGTTCTTC. Its protein product is CASSLSPVKVGQFF.